These 30 T cell receptor beta chains were sequenced from one sample in a study of control samples from healthy donors and cancer patients. Assay: immunoSEQ multiplex PCR; the TCRdb copy retains only in-frame clones and omits some. The sample comprises 150,000 or so clones, roughly 88% of which are singletons, and under 2% rests with the top ten. The sequencing input was blood. Receptors originate from a man younger than 30 in good health.

The V call is TRBV28, the J call TRBJ2-7; the D is unclear. The germline CDR1 and CDR2 sequences are MDHEN and SYDVKM. The CDR3 sequence is 12 residues long. Trimming shortened V by 6 bases and J by 6 bases, and 12 bases separated the two germline ends. The CDR3 sequence is CASSRNGGEQYF. DNA of the CDR3: TGTGCCAGCAGCCGAAACGGCGGCGAGCAGTACTTC.

The genes are TRBV7-8 and TRBJ1-2; D is possibly TRBD1 (5 bases). V lost 5 bases, J lost 3 bases, and 13 bases lay in between. Germline assignment: CDR1 SGHVS and CDR2 FQNEAQ. CDR3 length: 14 amino acids. The CDR3 reads CASSRGTSDYGYTF. DNA for the CDR3: TGTGCCAGCAGCCGAGGGACCTCGGACTATGGCTACACCTTC.

There are a few counts of this clone. The chain employs TRBV4-1 and TRBJ2-7, with 12 bases aligning to TRBD2. With 1 base clipped from V and 0 bases from J, the junction kept 4 bases outside the gene matches. CDR1 and CDR2 (germline): MGHRA, YSYEKL. CDR3 size: 17 residues. Here the CDR3 DNA reads TGCGCCAGCAGCCAAGGACTAGCGGGGGAAATCTCCTACGAGCAGTACTTC. Protein sequence: CASSQGLAGEISYEQYF.

V is TRBV3-1 (or the pseudogene TRBV3-2) and J is TRBJ2-1, with D maybe TRBD2 (5 bases). This CDR3 contains 16 residues. Trimming stripped 1 base from V and 3 bases from J, with 13 bases between. Germline V gives CDR1 LGHDT, CDR2 YNNKEL (reference sequence). CDR3 residues: CASSQGGLTFYNEQFF. The CDR3 DNA reads as TGTGCCAGCAGCCAAGGAGGGCTAACCTTCTACAATGAGCAGTTCTTC.

The V gene is TRBV5-5, the J gene TRBJ1-2; TRBD1 aligns across 7 bases. After removal of 4 bases from V and 2 bases from J, the junction contained 5 bases not matched to a gene. Per germline, CDR1 SGHKS and CDR2 YYEKEE (reference sequence). The CDR3 covers 14 residues. DNA for the CDR3: TGTGCCAGCAGCATCGGACAGGAGAACTATGGCTACACCTTC. It specifies CASSIGQENYGYTF.

The count of this clone is one. This chain joins TRBV6-6 and TRBJ2-1, with D perhaps assigned TRBD1 or TRBD2 (5 bases each). Trimming removed 7 bases from V and 5 bases from J, with 12 bases in between. Germline-derived CDR1 and CDR2 are MNHNY and SVGAGI (reference sequence). The CDR3 consists of 13 residues. Here the CDR3 reads CASTTGADNEQFF. In nucleotides, the CDR3 is TGTGCCAGCACTACCGGGGCCGACAATGAGCAGTTCTTC.

The V gene is TRBV9, the J gene TRBJ2-5; possible D gene TRBD1, 5 bases. The CDR3 length is 14 residues. Germline V lookup: CDR1 SGDLS, CDR2 YYNGEE. The V end lost 0 bases, the J end lost 3 bases, and 9 bases lay between the germline ends. The CDR3 nucleotides are TGTGCCAGCAGCGTAGGCGCAGGGAAAGAGACCCAGTACTTC. It translates to CASSVGAGKETQYF.

This rearrangement joins TRBV6-2 or TRBV6-3 to TRBJ1-4; TRBD1 is a possible D gene (5 bases). The germline CDR1 and CDR2 sequences are MNHEY and SVGEGT. The CDR3 runs to 15 residues. V gave up 3 bases and J gave up 2 bases, with 10 bases separating them. The CDR3: CASSYQGRTNEKLFF. The CDR3 nucleotides are TGTGCCAGCAGTTATCAGGGACGGACTAATGAAAAACTGTTTTTT.

The chain carries TRBV6-2 or TRBV6-3 and TRBJ1-1; D gene ambiguous. With 4 bases removed from V and 4 bases from J, the gap between germline ends came to 13 bases. Germline CDR1 and CDR2: MNHEY and SVGEGT. CDR3 size: 14 residues. The CDR3 reads CASSLYDDGTEAFF. In nucleotides, the CDR3 is TGTGCCAGCAGTTTGTACGACGACGGCACTGAAGCTTTCTTT.

V gene TRBV14 combines with J gene TRBJ2-5; 9 bases fit TRBD2. This CDR3 has 15 residues. With 4 bases clipped from V and 4 bases from J, the junction kept 7 bases outside the gene matches. Germline-derived CDR1 and CDR2 are SGHDN and FVKESK. CDR3 amino acids: CASSRSTSGRETQYF. CDR3 DNA: TGTGCCAGCAGCCGTTCGACTAGCGGAAGAGAGACCCAGTACTTC.

In its sample, this clone was seen a few times. The genes are TRBV7-2 and TRBJ1-1, with D unresolved. Trimming removed 5 bases at V and 0 bases at J, with 10 bases between. Germline CDR1 is SGHTA and CDR2 is FQGNSA. The CDR3 sequence is 14 residues long. The CDR3 nucleotides read TGTGCCAGCAGCCTCACCACCCTGAACACTGAAGCTTTCTTT. It encodes CASSLTTLNTEAFF.

The rearrangement links TRBV6-6 to TRBJ2-1; D is undetermined. V was pared by 1 base and J by 7 bases, with 5 bases between. The CDR3 loop spans 12 amino acids. Germline V gene lookup returns CDR1 MNHNY and CDR2 SVGAGI (reference sequence). The CDR3 sequence: CASSYWLNEQFF. The CDR3 nucleotides read TGTGCCAGCAGTTACTGGTTAAATGAGCAGTTCTTC.

The rearrangement uses TRBV5-4 and TRBJ1-1; TRBD1 matches at 9 bases. Unmatched junction bases numbered 2, after V lost 4 bases and J lost 7 bases. The germline V gene has CDR1 SGHNT and CDR2 YYREEE (reference sequence). The CDR3 runs to 12 residues. The CDR3 loop is CASSTGQGEAFF. In DNA form, the CDR3 reads TGTGCCAGCAGCACGGGACAGGGTGAAGCTTTCTTT.

The genes are TRBV27 and TRBJ2-1; 8 nucleotides match TRBD2. Germline CDR1 and CDR2: MNHEY and SMNVEV (reference sequence). The CDR3 covers 16 residues. The V segment lost 7 bases and the J segment 2 bases; nucleotides outside the gene matches: 10. The CDR3 spells CASTNLFGGAYNEQFF. The CDR3 DNA follows: TGTGCCAGCACCAACCTCTTCGGGGGGGCCTACAATGAGCAGTTCTTC.

The CDR3: CAPKTGAYEQYF. CDR3 nucleotides: TGCGCCCCCAAGACCGGAGCCTACGAGCAGTACTTC. The chain links TRBV23-1 to TRBJ2-7; D unclear. TRBV23-1 is an open reading frame whose function is uncertain. Trimming cost V 11 bases and J 2 bases, with 13 bases left between them. CDR3 length equals 12 residues.

This sequence joins TRBV9 and TRBJ2-7, with 8 bases that match TRBD1. V lost 3 bases, J lost 3 bases, and 5 bases stayed unmatched. This CDR3 spans 14 amino acids. Germline V lookup: CDR1 SGDLS, CDR2 YYNGEE. The CDR3 coding sequence is TGTGCCAGCAGCGCTGGACAGGGCCTCTACGAGCAGTACTTC. This translates into CASSAGQGLYEQYF.

The J gene is TRBJ1-4, the V gene TRBV11-2; D is uncertain. Germline V gene sequence: CDR1 SGHAT, CDR2 FQNNGV. CDR3 length: 15 amino acids. V was pared by 1 base and J by 4 bases, with 10 bases between. The CDR3 here is CASSLAGPINEKLFF. The CDR3 DNA is TGTGCCAGCAGCTTAGCCGGACCGATTAATGAAAAACTGTTTTTT.

This chain joins TRBV2 and TRBJ1-1; TRBD1 is a possible D gene (6 bases). V was pared by 10 bases and J by 7 bases, with 19 bases between. Per germline, CDR1 SNHLY and CDR2 FYNNEI. This CDR3 comprises 13 residues. CDR3 nucleotides: TGTGCCACGATGGGGCAGGGGATCGGTGAAGCTTTCTTT. Protein product: CATMGQGIGEAFF.

This chain joins TRBV3-1 (or the pseudogene TRBV3-2) and TRBJ2-5; 7 nucleotides agree with TRBD1. V lost 1 base, J lost 2 bases, and 1 base stayed unmatched. CDR1 and CDR2 (germline): LGHDT, YNNKEL (reference sequence). CDR3 length: 14 residues. In DNA, the CDR3 is TGTGCCAGCAGCCAAGCAGGGGGACAAGAGACCCAGTACTTC. It codes for CASSQAGGQETQYF.

The chain combines TRBV19 with TRBJ2-2; TRBD1 or TRBD2 may be the D gene (6 bases each). The V gene lost 8 bases and the J gene lost 2 bases, with 15 bases spanning the gap. The CDR3 totals 15 residues. Germline V CDR1 and CDR2: LNHDA, SQIVND (reference sequence). The CDR3 bases are TGTGCCAGTGGGGGCCTCACTAGCAACACCGGGGAGCTGTTTTTT. Protein sequence: CASGGLTSNTGELFF.

The chain uses TRBV27 and TRBJ2-2; either TRBD1 or TRBD2 may fit D (6 bases each). The germline V gene has CDR1 MNHEY and CDR2 SMNVEV (reference sequence). The CDR3 sequence is 16 residues long. The V end lost 3 bases, the J end lost 1 base, and 12 bases lay between the germline ends. The CDR3 nucleotides read TGTGCCAGCAGTTTTCAAGGGGGGCGGAACACCGGGGAGCTGTTTTTT. It yields the protein CASSFQGGRNTGELFF.

The CDR3 nucleotides read TGTGCCAGCAGAGGGGTCAGGACAGGTCCGGGGGACCTCCACTTT. It specifies CASRGVRTGPGDLHF. The rearrangement joins TRBV2 to TRBJ1-6; 7 bases align to TRBD1. The CDR3 has 15 amino acids. Germline values: CDR1 SNHLY, CDR2 FYNNEI. V was pared by 6 bases and J by 15 bases, with 17 bases of the junction left unmatched.

The chain uses TRBV5-6 and TRBJ2-1; D unclear. The germline gives CDR1 SGHDT, CDR2 YYEEEE. The CDR3 extends over 12 amino acids. V dropped 2 bases and J dropped 6 bases, with 6 bases sitting between them. CDR3 sequence reads: CASSFVGNEQFF. The DNA of the CDR3 is TGTGCCAGCAGCTTTGTAGGCAATGAGCAGTTCTTC.

This chain joins TRBV2 and TRBJ2-7, with D possibly called TRBD1 or TRBD2 (5 bases each). This CDR3 is 14 amino acids long. Germline CDR1 SNHLY, CDR2 FYNNEI. The V end was cut by 6 bases, the J end by 4 bases, with 16 bases between. CDR3 sequence reads: CASSAGKREYEQYF. The CDR3 bases are TGTGCCAGCAGCGCAGGGAAGAGGGAGTACGAGCAGTACTTC.

The chain has TRBV5-1 and TRBJ2-5; D perhaps matches TRBD1 (6 bases). The CDR3 covers 16 residues. Germline V gives CDR1 SGHRS, CDR2 YFSETQ. V was trimmed by 1 base and J by 0 bases, leaving 13 bases between them. The CDR3 bases are TGCGCCAGCAGCTTGAGAACAGGGACGTACCAAGAGACCCAGTACTTC. It codes for CASSLRTGTYQETQYF.

The rearrangement links TRBV11-2 to TRBJ1-1; perhaps TRBD1 as D (6 bases). Looked up from germline, CDR1 is SGHAT and CDR2 is FQNNGV. Trimming removed 4 bases from V and 1 base from J, with 7 bases in between. The CDR3 is 13 amino acids. The CDR3 sequence is CASSSGANTEAFF. For the CDR3, the DNA is TGTGCCAGCAGCTCGGGGGCGAACACTGAAGCTTTCTTT.

This chain links TRBV28 with TRBJ2-7; unclear D gene. The V end was cut by 2 bases, the J end by 4 bases, with 6 bases between. This CDR3 comprises 12 residues. Germline V gene lookup returns CDR1 MDHEN and CDR2 SYDVKM. DNA of the CDR3: TGTGCCAGCAGTTTACGGGCATACGAGCAGTACTTC. Protein sequence: CASSLRAYEQYF.

This clone was observed once. This chain links TRBV18 with TRBJ2-1, with 11 positions matching TRBD2. The trim removed 2 bases at V and 4 bases at J, leaving 4 bases unmatched. This CDR3 has 16 amino acids. CDR1 is KGHSH, CDR2 LQKENI, per germline. The CDR3 reads CASSPTSGGPYNEQFF. Here the CDR3 DNA reads TGTGCCAGCTCACCAACTAGCGGGGGCCCGTACAATGAGCAGTTCTTC.

J is TRBJ2-5 and V is TRBV5-1, with 15 bases identical to TRBD2. The germline V gene has CDR1 SGHRS and CDR2 YFSETQ. V was pared by 7 bases and J by 5 bases, with 9 bases of the junction left unmatched. The CDR3 loop spans 16 amino acids. The CDR3 protein is CASRTSGGGRLETQYF. The CDR3, as DNA: TGCGCCAGCCGGACTAGCGGGGGGGGTCGCCTTGAGACCCAGTACTTC.

CDR3 DNA: TGTGCCAGCAGTTACAGTCCGTTACTAGCGGGGGGGCTAGAGACCCAGTACTTC. This encodes CASSYSPLLAGGLETQYF. V usage is TRBV6-2 or TRBV6-3 and J usage is TRBJ2-5; TRBD2 matches 13 bases. V gave up 2 bases and J gave up 4 bases; unmatched junction bases: 10. CDR1 is MNHEY and CDR2 is SVGEGT in the germline V gene. This CDR3 has 18 amino acids.